Described below is a single T cell receptor beta chain sequence and its context. With 6 bases removed from V and 5 bases from J, the gap between germline ends came to 16 bases. Looked up from germline, CDR1 is KGHSH and CDR2 is LQKENI. The CDR3 is 15 residues long. The data were produced by immunoSEQ multiplex PCR, yet TCRdb's version contains in-frame clones alone and is incomplete. The data contain tens of thousands of clones, about 80% of them singletons. This sample is drawn from a study of blood T cell repertoires in COVID-19. About the research overall: Sites in the United States, Italy and Spain provided acute and convalescent COVID-19 samples.

The receptor's source is a woman of 80 years or more with acute or convalescent COVID-19. The rearrangement links TRBV18 to TRBJ1-4; TRBD1 might be the D (5 bases). What was sequenced was peripheral blood. CDR3 bases: TGTGCCAGCTCCCCCAGGGCTTTGGGGAATGAAAAACTGTTTTTT. Its protein product is CASSPRALGNEKLFF.